This TCR beta chain comes out of a study of blood T cell repertoires in COVID-19 (dated by TCRdb to 2019 to 2021). Concerning the study at large: Samples from collaborators originated in the United States, Italy and Spain and spanned both the acute and convalescent phases of COVID-19. The material from the prospective study consisted of cDNA or gDNA derived from T cells, B-cell-depleted T cells, or PBMCs. Subjects who had been exposed to COVID-19, were actively infected with it, or had recovered from it provided the deeply sampled blood TCRbeta repertoires that made up the dataset. The repertoires were released in a freely available public database meant as a resource for research on the immune response to SARS-CoV-2. Samples were obtained from the ongoing ImmuneRACE study (first 160 participants) and from roughly 1,300 subjects provided by 6 global collaborators. Nearly every sample came with metadata listing a de-identified subject ID, COVID-19 status, age in years and sex. Where available, HLA class I and class II types were taken from metadata supplied by the sample provider and were not determined by assay-based typing.

TCRbeta CDR3 regions were amplified from genomic DNA using the immunoSEQ Assay, a bias-controlled multiplex PCR. The paper's processing steps were these. The number of nucleated cells in each sample was estimated from the amplification of reference gene primers within the assay. To quantify the absolute abundance of each unique TCRbeta CDR3 rearrangement, sequence reads were collapsed and filtered. For each sample, productive Simpson clonality was calculated as the square root of Simpson's diversity index across productive rearrangements. TCRdb took over this immuneACCESS table, retaining in-frame rearrangements with V and J assigned. Such tables are incomplete; in checked studies, under half of the missing clones stem from an unresolved V gene, and the remainder is unexplained. V and J calls and clone size are as listed in that table; D and trimming were resolved from the DNA. The sample table holds under 250,000 clones, of which roughly 85% were seen once. 5.1% of the sample is held by the ten biggest clonotypes.

One collaborating source in Seattle enrolled patients during active infection and followed them longitudinally through the course of disease. Collaborating institutions collected whole blood in K2EDTA tubes following their own protocols. Collaborator samples were shipped for TCRbeta analysis as frozen whole blood, isolated PBMCs, or DNA extracted from either sample type. As to this clone: The target of this receptor is not known. No quality values exist for individual bases; no much larger clone is one base distant.

Findings and caveats that apply to the study as a whole: The quantity of clinical and demographic metadata differed by source and by participant and was supplied without curation.

The TCR was taken from a man aged 50-59 years with COVID-19, enrolled during active disease. Input material: peripheral blood.

The DNA is TGTGCCAGCAGCGAACCCGGGACAGGGTACTACGAGCAGTACTTC. Translated, it gives CASSEPGTGYYEQYF. The chain is encoded by TRBV5-4 joined to TRBJ2-7; TRBD1 agrees with 9 junctional bases. Here V drops 4 bases and J drops 3 bases, and the junction holds 8 bases not matched to any gene. As encoded in the germline V gene (reference sequence), CDR1 is SGHNT while CDR2 is YYREEE. Including cysteine and phenylalanine, the CDR3 has 15 amino acids. Only CDR3 DNA remains: 45 bases, in frame from the first base.